One sample yielded the 20 T cell receptor beta chains listed below, sequenced in a study of blood T cell repertoires in COVID-19. Assay: immunoSEQ multiplex PCR; the TCRdb copy retains only in-frame clones and omits some. The data contain approximately 100,000 clones, approximately 88% of them seen just once; the ten biggest clones take up around a quarter. What was sequenced was peripheral blood. The receptors stem from a man aged 55 to 70 with acute or convalescent COVID-19.

The gene calls are TRBV5-1 and TRBJ2-7; unclear D gene. Looked up from germline, CDR1 is SGHRS and CDR2 is YFSETQ. V gave up 0 bases and J gave up 0 bases, with 7 bases separating them. The CDR3 length is 14 residues. CDR3 bases: TGCGCCAGCAGCTTGGGCGGTAGCTCCTACGAGCAGTACTTC. It specifies CASSLGGSSYEQYF.

This rearrangement joins TRBV10-3 to TRBJ2-1; 9 bases map to TRBD2. Germline lookup yields CDR1 ENHRY and CDR2 SYGVKD. With 4 bases clipped from V and 2 bases from J, the junction kept 3 bases outside the gene matches. This CDR3 has 15 amino acids. The CDR3 loop is CAISVTSGPYNEQFF. The CDR3 region has the DNA TGTGCCATCAGTGTGACTAGCGGTCCCTACAATGAGCAGTTCTTC.

The rearrangement links TRBV18 to TRBJ2-5; no firm D call. CDR1 and CDR2 (germline): KGHSH, LQKENI. Trimming took off 2 bases at V and 7 bases at J, with 11 bases between the two ends. CDR3 length: 13 residues. The CDR3 coding sequence is TGTGCCAGCTCACCAATAGCTAAGGTGACCCAGTACTTC. This sequence encodes CASSPIAKVTQYF.

This sequence joins TRBV27 and TRBJ2-1, with 8 bases lining up with TRBD1. The CDR3 runs to 16 residues. Trimming at V came to 2 bases and at J to 3 bases, leaving 6 bases not matched to a gene. Per the germline V gene, CDR1 is MNHEY and CDR2 is SMNVEV (reference sequence). The CDR3 spells CASSLGRGRLYNEQFF. CDR3 sequence (DNA): TGTGCCAGCAGTTTAGGCAGGGGGCGTCTCTACAATGAGCAGTTCTTC.

In its sample, this clone was seen once. V is TRBV11-2 and J is TRBJ2-2; maybe TRBD1 (6 bases). The CDR3 covers 16 residues. With 4 bases removed from V and 1 base from J, the gap between germline ends came to 13 bases. Germline V gene lookup returns CDR1 SGHAT and CDR2 FQNNGV. This CDR3 reads CASSWRGQLNTGELFF. For the CDR3, the DNA is TGTGCCAGCAGCTGGAGAGGACAGTTGAACACCGGGGAGCTGTTTTTT. Combining the CDR3 with reference TRBV11-2 and TRBJ2-2 gives the whole variable domain EAGVAQSPRYKIIEKRQSVAFWCNPISGHATLYWYQQILGQGPKLLIQFQNNGVVDDSQLPKDRFSAERLKGVDSTLKIQPAKLEDSAVYLCASSWRGQLNTGELFFGEGSRLTVL.

The chain carries TRBV18 and TRBJ2-3; TRBD1 matches 7 bases. The J segment lost 6 bases and the V segment lost 2 bases, leaving 2 bases of the junction unmatched. The CDR3 runs 13 residues. Germline CDR1 and CDR2: KGHSH and LQKENI. The CDR3 spells CASSPRQGDTQYF. The CDR3 DNA reads as TGTGCCAGCTCACCAAGACAGGGCGATACGCAGTATTTT.

This clone showed up just a few times. This chain connects TRBV7-2 to TRBJ1-6, with D perhaps TRBD1 (6 bases). This CDR3 has 15 amino acids. Trimming left V 5 bases short and J 7 bases short, with 15 bases between. Per the germline V gene, CDR1 is SGHTA and CDR2 is FQGNSA. Here the CDR3 DNA reads TGTGCCAGCAGCGAAGGGGGACCGACCAATTCACCCCTCCACTTT. Translation: CASSEGGPTNSPLHF.

This clone turned up a few times. The chain has TRBV5-1 and TRBJ2-2, with a weak D call TRBD2 (5 bases). The CDR3 extends over 17 amino acids. The germline V gene encodes CDR1 SGHRS and CDR2 YFSETQ. Trimming cost V 4 bases and J 0 bases, with 16 bases left between them. The CDR3 reads CASSKDPPGANTGELFF. The CDR3 nucleotides are TGCGCCAGCAGCAAGGACCCTCCCGGGGCGAACACCGGGGAGCTGTTTTTT.

The chain combines TRBV5-1 with TRBJ1-5, with 9 bases lining up with TRBD1. The CDR3 contains 16 residues. V dropped 4 bases and J dropped 7; count of bases not matched to a gene: 12. Germline lookup yields CDR1 SGHRS and CDR2 YFSETQ. The CDR3 loop is CASSEGTGLFGQPQHF. Written as DNA, the CDR3 is TGCGCCAGCAGCGAAGGGACAGGGCTTTTCGGGCAGCCCCAGCATTTT.

This chain joins TRBV10-2 and TRBJ2-1; 10 bases line up with TRBD2. The germline gives CDR1 WSHSY, CDR2 SAAADI. The CDR3 length is 16 residues. J gave up 5 bases and V 2 bases, and 6 bases lay outside the gene matches. The CDR3 here is CASSEHSGRRDNEQFF. Written as DNA, the CDR3 is TGCGCCAGCAGTGAGCATAGCGGGAGGCGAGACAATGAGCAGTTCTTC.

The gene calls are TRBV10-3 and TRBJ2-3, with TRBD2 identical over 13 bases. The CDR3 covers 15 residues. CDR1 and CDR2 (germline): ENHRY, SYGVKD. Trimming took 10 bases from V and 4 from J; bases not matched to a gene: 8. Here the CDR3 reads CATGGLAGVPDTQYF. The CDR3 DNA is TGTGCCACCGGAGGACTAGCGGGAGTACCAGATACGCAGTATTTT.

The genes are TRBV3-1 (or the pseudogene TRBV3-2) and TRBJ1-2, with 7 bases lining up with TRBD1. This CDR3 has 18 residues. The germline V gene has CDR1 LGHDT and CDR2 YNNKEL (reference sequence). The V and J ends lost 4 bases and 6 bases, in that order; junction bases with no gene match: 20. Here the CDR3 reads CASSLPSSGQGVWDGYTF. In DNA, the CDR3 is TGTGCCAGCAGCCTCCCCTCCTCGGGGCAGGGGGTGTGGGATGGCTACACCTTC.

About this clone: Distinct nucleotide sequences in the sample also encode this CDR3. The chain combines TRBV24-1 with TRBJ1-5, with no clear D. CDR3 length equals 13 residues. Per the germline V gene, CDR1 is KGHDR and CDR2 is SFDVKD. Trimming shortened V by 3 bases and J by 6 bases, and 8 bases separated the two germline ends. The CDR3 is CATSDRGSQPQHF. The DNA for the CDR3 is TGTGCCACCAGTGATAGAGGTTCTCAGCCCCAGCATTTT.

The rearrangement uses TRBV29-1 and TRBJ2-5; TRBD1 aligns across 8 bases. The CDR3 is 14 amino acids. J lost 0 bases, V lost 5 bases, and 5 bases had no gene match. Germline assignment: CDR1 SQVTM and CDR2 ANQGSEA. This chain's CDR3 is CSVLDRGHQETQYF. The CDR3 DNA reads TGCAGCGTTCTAGACAGGGGACACCAAGAGACCCAGTACTTC. Drawing the rest from reference TRBV29-1 and TRBJ2-5, the complete variable domain is SAVISQKPSRDICQRGTSLTIQCQVDSQVTMMFWYRQQPGQSLTLIATANQGSEATYESGFVIDKFPISRPNLTFSTLTVSNMSPEDSSIYLCSVLDRGHQETQYFGPGTRLLVL.

The genes are TRBV27 and TRBJ1-6; 7 bases map to TRBD1. Germline V gene lookup returns CDR1 MNHEY and CDR2 SMNVEV (reference sequence). After removal of 6 bases from V and 5 bases from J, the junction contained 4 bases not matched to a gene. The CDR3 runs 14 residues. The CDR3 here is CASRTGIHNSPLHF. The CDR3, as DNA: TGTGCCAGCAGGACAGGGATCCATAATTCACCCCTCCACTTT.

This chain links TRBV28 with TRBJ2-7; 9 nucleotides align to TRBD2. The CDR3 extends over 15 amino acids. Germline V gives CDR1 MDHEN, CDR2 SYDVKM. V was pared by 8 bases and J by 2 bases, with 10 bases of the junction left unmatched. The CDR3 here is CASRSRGGGTYEQYV. The CDR3 DNA reads as TGTGCCAGCCGAAGCCGCGGGGGGGGGACCTACGAGCAGTACGTC.

V usage is TRBV7-2 and J usage is TRBJ2-5; possibly TRBD2 for D (5 bases). Per the germline V gene, CDR1 is SGHTA and CDR2 is FQGNSA. Trimming took off 5 bases at V and 7 bases at J, with 11 bases between the two ends. The CDR3 covers 12 residues. Here the CDR3 DNA reads TGTGCCAGCAGCCCCCCTGGGAGGACCCAGTACTTC. Protein product: CASSPPGRTQYF.

The gene calls are TRBV5-4 and TRBJ2-5; 10 bases are a match to TRBD1. The CDR3 is 15 amino acids. CDR1 is SGHNT and CDR2 is YYREEE in the germline V gene (reference sequence). J gave up 1 base and V 4 bases, and 4 bases lay outside the gene matches. The CDR3 spells CASSKGTGVQETQYF. DNA of the CDR3: TGTGCCAGCAGCAAAGGGACAGGGGTCCAAGAGACCCAGTACTTC.

The chain combines TRBV28 with TRBJ2-5; D perhaps matches TRBD1 (6 bases). CDR3 length: 15 residues. Germline CDR1 reads MDHEN; CDR2 reads SYDVKM. Trimming cost V 2 bases and J 5 bases, with 15 bases left between them. The DNA of the CDR3 is TGTGCCAGCAGTTTAAGCGGACAGTTAGGCGAGACCCAGTACTTC. Translating gives CASSLSGQLGETQYF.

The chain is built from TRBV29-1 and TRBJ2-2, with D perhaps TRBD1 (6 bases). This CDR3 region has 15 residues. Trimming cost V 6 bases and J 1 base, with 15 bases left between them. Germline CDR1 is SQVTM and CDR2 is ANQGSEA. This CDR3 reads CSVTNDRRNTGELFF. For the CDR3, the DNA is TGCAGCGTAACAAACGACAGGAGGAACACCGGGGAGCTGTTTTTT.